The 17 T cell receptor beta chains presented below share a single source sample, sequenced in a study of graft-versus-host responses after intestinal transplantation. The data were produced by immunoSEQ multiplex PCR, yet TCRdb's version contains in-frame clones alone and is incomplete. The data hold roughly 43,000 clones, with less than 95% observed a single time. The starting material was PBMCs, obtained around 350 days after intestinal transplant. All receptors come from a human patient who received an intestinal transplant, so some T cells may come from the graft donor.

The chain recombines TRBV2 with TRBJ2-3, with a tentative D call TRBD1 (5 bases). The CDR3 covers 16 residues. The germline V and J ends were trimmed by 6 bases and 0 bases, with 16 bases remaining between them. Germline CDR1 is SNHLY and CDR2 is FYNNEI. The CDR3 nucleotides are TGTGCCAGCAGACCAACCCCGACAGTCAGCACAGATACGCAGTATTTT. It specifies CASRPTPTVSTDTQYF.

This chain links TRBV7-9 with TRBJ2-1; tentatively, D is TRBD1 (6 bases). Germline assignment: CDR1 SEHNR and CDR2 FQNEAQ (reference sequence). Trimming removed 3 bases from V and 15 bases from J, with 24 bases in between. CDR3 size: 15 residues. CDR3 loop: CASSLGPTGQSRGFF. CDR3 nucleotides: TGTGCCAGCAGCTTGGGCCCGACAGGCCAGTCCCGGGGGTTCTTC.

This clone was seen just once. CDR3 coding DNA: TGTGCCAGCTCACCGAAGGTGAGCTCCTACAATGAGCAGTTCTTC. Amino acid sequence: CASSPKVSSYNEQFF. The V gene is TRBV18, the J gene TRBJ2-1; D ambiguous. This CDR3 is built from 15 residues. Deletions cut 3 bases from V and 0 bases from J, with 9 bases between. Germline V gene sequence: CDR1 KGHSH, CDR2 LQKENI.

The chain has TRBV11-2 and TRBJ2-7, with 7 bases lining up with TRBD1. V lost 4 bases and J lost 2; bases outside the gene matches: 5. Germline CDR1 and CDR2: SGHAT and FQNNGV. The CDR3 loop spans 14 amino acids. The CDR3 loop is CASSSLTGTYEQYF. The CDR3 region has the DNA TGTGCCAGCAGCTCGCTGACAGGGACCTACGAGCAGTACTTC. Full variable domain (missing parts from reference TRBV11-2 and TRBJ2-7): EAGVAQSPRYKIIEKRQSVAFWCNPISGHATLYWYQQILGQGPKLLIQFQNNGVVDDSQLPKDRFSAERLKGVDSTLKIQPAKLEDSAVYLCASSSLTGTYEQYFGPGTRLTVT.

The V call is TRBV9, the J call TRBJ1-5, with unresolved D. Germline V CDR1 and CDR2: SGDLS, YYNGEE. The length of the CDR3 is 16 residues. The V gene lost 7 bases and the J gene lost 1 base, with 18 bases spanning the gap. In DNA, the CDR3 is TGTGCCAGCGGGGAGGGCGCTGAGGGAAGCAATCAGCCCCAGCATTTT. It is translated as CASGEGAEGSNQPQHF. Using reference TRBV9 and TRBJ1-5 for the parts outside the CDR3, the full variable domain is DSGVTQTPKHLITATGQRVTLRCSPRSGDLSVYWYQQSLDQGLQFLIQYYNGEERAKGNILERFSAQQFPDLHSELNLSSLELGDSALYFCASGEGAEGSNQPQHFGDGTRLSIL.

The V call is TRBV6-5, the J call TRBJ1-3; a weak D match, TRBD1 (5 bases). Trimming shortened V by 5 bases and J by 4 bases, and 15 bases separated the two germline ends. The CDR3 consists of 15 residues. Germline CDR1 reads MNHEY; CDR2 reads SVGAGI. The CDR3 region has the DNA TGTGCCAGCAGTGCTCTGGGGGGGTCAGGAAACACCATATATTTT. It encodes CASSALGGSGNTIYF.

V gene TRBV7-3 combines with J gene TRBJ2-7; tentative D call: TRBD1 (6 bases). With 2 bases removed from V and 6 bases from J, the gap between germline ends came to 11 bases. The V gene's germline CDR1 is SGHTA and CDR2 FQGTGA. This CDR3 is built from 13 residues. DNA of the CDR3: TGTGCCAGCAGCTTAGGCTCAGGGGCCGAGCAGTACTTC. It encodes CASSLGSGAEQYF.

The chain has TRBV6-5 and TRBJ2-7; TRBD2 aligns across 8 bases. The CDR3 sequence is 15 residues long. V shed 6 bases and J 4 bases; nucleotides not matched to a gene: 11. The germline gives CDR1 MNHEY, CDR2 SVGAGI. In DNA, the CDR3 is TGTGCCAGCAGCCTACTCTGGACTAGCACATACGAGCAGTACTTC. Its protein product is CASSLLWTSTYEQYF.

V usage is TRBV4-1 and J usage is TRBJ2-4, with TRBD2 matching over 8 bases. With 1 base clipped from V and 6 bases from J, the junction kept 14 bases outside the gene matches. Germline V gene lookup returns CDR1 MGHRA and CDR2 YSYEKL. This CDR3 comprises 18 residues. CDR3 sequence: CASSQASGTREGGNIQYF. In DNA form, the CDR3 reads TGCGCCAGCAGCCAAGCCTCCGGGACTAGAGAGGGTGGAAACATTCAGTACTTC.

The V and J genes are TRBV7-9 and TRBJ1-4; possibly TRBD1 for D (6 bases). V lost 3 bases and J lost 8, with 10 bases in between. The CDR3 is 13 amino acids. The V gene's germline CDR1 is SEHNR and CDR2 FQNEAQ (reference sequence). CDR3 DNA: TGTGCCAGCAGCTTCGGGACAAAGGAAAAACTGTTTTTT. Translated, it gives CASSFGTKEKLFF.

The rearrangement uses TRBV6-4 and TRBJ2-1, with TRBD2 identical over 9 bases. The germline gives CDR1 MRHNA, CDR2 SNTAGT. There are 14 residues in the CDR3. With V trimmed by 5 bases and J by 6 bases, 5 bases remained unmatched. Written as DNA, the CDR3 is TGTGCCAGCAGTACCGGGACTAGCCTCAATGAGCAGTTCTTC. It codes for CASSTGTSLNEQFF.

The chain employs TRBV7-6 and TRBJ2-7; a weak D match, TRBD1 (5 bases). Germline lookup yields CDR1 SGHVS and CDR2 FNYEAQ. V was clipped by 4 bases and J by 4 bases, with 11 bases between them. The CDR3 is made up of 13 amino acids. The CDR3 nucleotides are TGTGCCAGCAGCTCTGGCAGGGTTTACGAGCAGTACTTC. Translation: CASSSGRVYEQYF.

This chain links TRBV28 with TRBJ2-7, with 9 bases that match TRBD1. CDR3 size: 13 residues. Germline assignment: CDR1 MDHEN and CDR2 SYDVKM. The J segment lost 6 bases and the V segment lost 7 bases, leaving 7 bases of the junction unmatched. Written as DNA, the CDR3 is TGTGCCAGCAACCCGGGACAGGGCGGCGAGCAGTACTTC. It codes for CASNPGQGGEQYF. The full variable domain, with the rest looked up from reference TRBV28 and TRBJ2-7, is DVKVTQSSRYLVKRTGEKVFLECVQDMDHENMFWYRQDPGLGLRLIYFSYDVKMKEKGDIPEGYSVSREKKERFSLILESASTNQTSMYLCASNPGQGGEQYFGPGTRLTVT.

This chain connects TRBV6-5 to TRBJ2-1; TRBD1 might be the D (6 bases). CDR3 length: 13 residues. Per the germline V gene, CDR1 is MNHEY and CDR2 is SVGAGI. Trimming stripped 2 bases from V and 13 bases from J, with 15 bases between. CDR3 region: CASSYDQGGPQFF. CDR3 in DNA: TGTGCCAGCAGTTACGACCAAGGGGGTCCTCAGTTCTTC.

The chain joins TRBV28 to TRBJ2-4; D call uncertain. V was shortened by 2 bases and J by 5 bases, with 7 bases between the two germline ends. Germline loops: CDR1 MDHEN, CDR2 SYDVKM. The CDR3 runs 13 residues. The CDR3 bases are TGTGCCAGCAGTTTAAACAGCCAAAACATTCAGTACTTC. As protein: CASSLNSQNIQYF.

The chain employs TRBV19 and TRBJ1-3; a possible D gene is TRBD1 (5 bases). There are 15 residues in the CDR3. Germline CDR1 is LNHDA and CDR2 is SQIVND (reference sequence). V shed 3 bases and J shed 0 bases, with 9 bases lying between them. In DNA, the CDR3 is TGTGCCAGTAGTATTAAGGGGACCTCTGGAAACACCATATATTTT. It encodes CASSIKGTSGNTIYF.

The CDR3 coding sequence is TGTGCCAGCAGTGACGGGACAGGGGGCAATGAGCAGTTCTTC. Translated, it gives CASSDGTGGNEQFF. V and J are TRBV6-4 and TRBJ2-1; 11 positions agree with TRBD1. Trimming took 2 bases from V and 6 from J; bases not matched to a gene: 0. The CDR3 is 14 amino acids. Germline V gene lookup returns CDR1 MRHNA and CDR2 SNTAGT.